The T cell receptor beta chain described here comes from a study of blood T cell repertoires in COVID-19 (dated by TCRdb to about 2020). Study-wide context: Collaborator samples came from the United States, Italy and Spain and covered acute and convalescent phases of COVID-19. Samples were obtained from the ongoing ImmuneRACE study (first 160 participants) and from about 1,300 subjects provided by 6 global collaborators. Sample metadata almost always included a de-identified subject ID, COVID-19 status, age in years and sex. Deeply sampled blood TCRbeta repertoires from subjects exposed to, actively infected with, or recovered from COVID-19 were included in the dataset. The material from the prospective study consisted of cDNA or gDNA derived from T cells, B-cell-depleted T cells, or PBMCs. Where available, HLA class I and class II types were taken from metadata supplied by the sample provider and were not determined by assay-based typing. The repertoires were released in a freely available public database meant as a resource for research on the immune response to SARS-CoV-2. What the research found in general, with its limitations: How much clinical and demographic metadata was included differed by source and by participant, and the metadata was provided uncurated.

The immunoSEQ Assay, a bias-controlled multiplex PCR, was used to amplify TCRbeta CDR3 regions from genomic DNA. The study's own analysis went as follows. Within the assay, amplification of reference gene primers was used to estimate how many nucleated cells each sample contained. To quantify the absolute abundance of each unique TCRbeta CDR3 rearrangement, sequence reads were collapsed and filtered. Productive Simpson clonality was computed per sample as the square root of Simpson's diversity index over productive rearrangements. TCRdb obtained this table from immuneACCESS and retained in-frame rearrangements with V and J assigned. These tables miss some clones; where compared with another copy, unresolved V genes account for less than half of the shortfall, and the remainder is unexplained. D and trimming come from the DNA, and the V and J calls and clone size come from that table. A total of 84,000 or so clones appear in this sample, around 88% of them only once. Jointly, the top ten make up 5.4% of the sample.

As concerns this clone: The antigen it recognizes is unknown. The record has no base qualities; no much larger clone is one base away.

Collaborating institutions collected whole blood in K2EDTA tubes following their own protocols. For TCRbeta analysis, collaborator samples were shipped as frozen whole blood, as isolated PBMCs, or as DNA extracted from either sample type. The germline V gene specifies SGDLS as CDR1 and YYNGEE as CDR2. Trimming removed 0 bases from V and 5 bases from J, leaving 13 bases between the germline ends. The CDR3 spans 15 residues, from the cysteine through the phenylalanine. The read is trimmed to its CDR3 DNA, 45 bases read in frame from base 1. Sequenced input: peripheral blood. The chain was built from TRBV9 and TRBJ2-3; the best D guess is TRBD2, with 7 bases matching. The receptor's source is a man aged 55-75 years with acute or convalescent COVID-19. The CDR3 protein sequence reads: CASSVVGGAKDTQYF. The DNA sequence is TGTGCCAGCAGCGTAGTAGGGGGGGCCAAAGATACGCAGTATTTT.